This TCR beta chain was identified during a study of T cells in Graves' hyperthyroidism and ophthalmopathy. It was RNA transcripts that yielded the amplified TCR beta CDR3 regions. The HTBI primer set was used in a first-round RT-PCR of the TCR CDR3. TCRdb fed the multiplex PCR reads into MiXCR, producing one record per CDR3 protein. The sample has 300,000 to 400,000 distinct CDR3 sequences; more than 14% are singletons. CDR1 SGHDT and CDR2 YYEEEE come from the germline V gene. Trimming removed 3 bases from V and 1 base from J, with 13 bases in between. The CDR3 consists of 15 residues. Duration under 3 months, a NOSPECS grade of at least 4, and a Clinical Activity Score of at least 3 characterized the ophthalmopathy patients. The study excluded patients with uncontrolled infection, other autoimmune disease, pregnancy or lactation. This clonotype was found many times.

The origin of this receptor is a woman in her thirties with Graves' ophthalmopathy. Sequencing input: blood. This chain joins TRBV5-6 and TRBJ2-5; D unresolved. The CDR3 spells CASSSLGRTQETQYF. Here the CDR3 DNA reads TGTGCCAGCAGCTCCCTAGGACGGACCCAAGAGACCCAGTACTTC.